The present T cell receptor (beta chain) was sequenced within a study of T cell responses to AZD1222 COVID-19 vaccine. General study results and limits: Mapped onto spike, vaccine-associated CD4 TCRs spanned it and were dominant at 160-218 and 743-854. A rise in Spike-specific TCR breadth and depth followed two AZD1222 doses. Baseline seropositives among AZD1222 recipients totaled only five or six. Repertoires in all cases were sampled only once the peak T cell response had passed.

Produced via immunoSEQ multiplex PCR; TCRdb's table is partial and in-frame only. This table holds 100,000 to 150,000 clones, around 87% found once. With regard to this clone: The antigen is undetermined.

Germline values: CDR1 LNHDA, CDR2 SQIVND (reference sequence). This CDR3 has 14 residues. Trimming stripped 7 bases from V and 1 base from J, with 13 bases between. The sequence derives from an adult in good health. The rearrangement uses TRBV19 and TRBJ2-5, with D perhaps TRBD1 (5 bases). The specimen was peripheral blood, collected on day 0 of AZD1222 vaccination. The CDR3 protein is CASNSDTGQETQYF. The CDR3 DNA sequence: TGTGCCAGTAACAGTGACACAGGCCAAGAGACCCAGTACTTC.